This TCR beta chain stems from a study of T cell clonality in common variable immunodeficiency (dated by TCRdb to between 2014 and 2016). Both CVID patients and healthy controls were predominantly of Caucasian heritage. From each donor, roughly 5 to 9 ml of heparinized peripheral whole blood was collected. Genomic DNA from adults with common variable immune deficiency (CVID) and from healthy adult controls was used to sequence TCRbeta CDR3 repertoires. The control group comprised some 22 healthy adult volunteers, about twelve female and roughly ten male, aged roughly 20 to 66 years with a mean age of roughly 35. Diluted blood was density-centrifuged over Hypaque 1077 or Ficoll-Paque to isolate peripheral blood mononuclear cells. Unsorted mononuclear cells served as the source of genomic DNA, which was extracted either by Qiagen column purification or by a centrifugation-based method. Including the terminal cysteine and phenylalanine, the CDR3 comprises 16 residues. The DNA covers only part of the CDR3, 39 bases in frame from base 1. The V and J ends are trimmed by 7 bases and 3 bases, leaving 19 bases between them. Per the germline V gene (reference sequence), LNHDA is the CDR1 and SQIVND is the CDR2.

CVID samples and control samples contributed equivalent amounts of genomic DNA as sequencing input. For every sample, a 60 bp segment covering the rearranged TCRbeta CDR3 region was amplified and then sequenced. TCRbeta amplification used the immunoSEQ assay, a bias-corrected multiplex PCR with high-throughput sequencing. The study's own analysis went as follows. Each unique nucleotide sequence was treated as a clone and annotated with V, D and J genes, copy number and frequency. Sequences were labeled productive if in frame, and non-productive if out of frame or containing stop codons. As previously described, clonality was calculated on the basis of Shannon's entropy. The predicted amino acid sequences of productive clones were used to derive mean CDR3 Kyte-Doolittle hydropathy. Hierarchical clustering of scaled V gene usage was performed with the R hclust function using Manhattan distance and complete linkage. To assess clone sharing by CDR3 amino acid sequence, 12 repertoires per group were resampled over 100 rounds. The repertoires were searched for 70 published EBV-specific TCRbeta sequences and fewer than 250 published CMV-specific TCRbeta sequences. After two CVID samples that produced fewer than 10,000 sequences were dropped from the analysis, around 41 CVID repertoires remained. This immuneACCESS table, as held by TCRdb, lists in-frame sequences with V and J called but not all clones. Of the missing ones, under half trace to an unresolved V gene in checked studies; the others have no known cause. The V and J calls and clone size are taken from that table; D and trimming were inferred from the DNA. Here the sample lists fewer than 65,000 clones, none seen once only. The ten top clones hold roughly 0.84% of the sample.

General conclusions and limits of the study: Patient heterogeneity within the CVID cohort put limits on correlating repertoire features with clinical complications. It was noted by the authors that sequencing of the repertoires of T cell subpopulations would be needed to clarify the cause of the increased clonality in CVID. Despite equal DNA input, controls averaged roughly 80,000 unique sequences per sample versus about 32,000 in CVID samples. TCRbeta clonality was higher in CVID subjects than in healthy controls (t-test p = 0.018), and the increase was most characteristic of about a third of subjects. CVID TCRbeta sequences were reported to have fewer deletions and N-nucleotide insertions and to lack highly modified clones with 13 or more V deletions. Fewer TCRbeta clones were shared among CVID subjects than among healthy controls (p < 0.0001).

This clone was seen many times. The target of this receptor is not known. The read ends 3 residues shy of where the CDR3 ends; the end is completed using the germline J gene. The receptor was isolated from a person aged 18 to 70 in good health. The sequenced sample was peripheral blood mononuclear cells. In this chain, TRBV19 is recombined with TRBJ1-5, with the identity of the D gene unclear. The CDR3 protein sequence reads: CASTARAGYDNQPQHF. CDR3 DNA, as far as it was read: TGTGCCAGTACCGCCCGAGCCGGTTACGACAATCAGCCC.